What follows are 29 T cell receptor beta chains derived from one specimen sequenced in a study of read filtering for tumor transcriptome and immune sequencing. This library used approximately 390 ng RNA and molecular barcoded adaptors spanning alpha/delta and beta/gamma chains. Using its own MiXCR run on the reads, TCRdb lists one record per CDR3 protein. Of roughly 93,000 distinct CDR3 sequences listed, under 25% were seen once; the top ten hold over 10%. Specimen: a population of CD138-negative cells sorted from bone marrow. The origin of the receptors is a donor aged 40 or older with multiple myeloma.

This clonotype was counted ten times or more. The chain links TRBV11-2 to TRBJ2-1; the D gene is possibly TRBD2 (5 bases). Germline V gene lookup returns CDR1 SGHAT and CDR2 FQNNGV. Trimming took off 3 bases at V and 2 bases at J, with 8 bases between the two ends. The CDR3 spans 14 residues. As DNA, the CDR3 is TGTGCCAGCAGCTTGGAACTAGCCTACAATGAGCAGTTCTTC. It yields the protein CASSLELAYNEQFF.

This clonotype was seen more than once but under ten times. The V call is TRBV2, the J call TRBJ1-5; D might be TRBD1 (5 bases). This CDR3 spans 16 amino acids. Germline-derived CDR1 and CDR2 are SNHLY and FYNNEI. The V end was cut by 5 bases, the J end by 6 bases, with 20 bases between. CDR3 DNA: TGTGCCAGCAGTATGCGACGAAGGGGTTTAGGTCAGCCCCAGCATTTT. As protein: CASSMRRRGLGQPQHF.

Concerning this clonotype itself: Given a much more abundant clone one base away, this may be a read error. V usage is TRBV12-3 or TRBV12-4 and J usage is TRBJ2-5, with D hard to call. The CDR3 extends over 15 amino acids. This CDR3 reads CASGLGRPPGETQYF. As DNA, the CDR3 is TGTGCCAGCGGTTTAGGTCGCCCGCCCGGGGAGACCCAGTACTTC.

There are many counts of this clonotype. The J gene is TRBJ2-5, the V gene TRBV20-1, with 11 bases that match TRBD1. V trimming: 5 bases; J trimming: 4 bases; junction bases outside the gene matches: 3. The CDR3 consists of 13 residues. The germline V gene encodes CDR1 DFQATT and CDR2 SNEGSKA (reference sequence). CDR3 bases: TGCAGTGCTTCCGGGACAGGGGGAGAGACCCAGTACTTC. Translating gives CSASGTGGETQYF.

Comments on this clonotype: A junction boundary mismatches the germline segment, possibly from a read error. The chain links TRBV18 to TRBJ2-2; 10 bases agree with TRBD2. CDR3 length: 15 amino acids. The V gene's germline CDR1 is KGHSH and CDR2 LQKENI. The CDR3 loop reads CVSSPSGGETGELFF. CDR3 sequence (DNA): TGTGTCAGCTCGCCTAGCGGGGGAGAGACCGGGGAGCTGTTTTTT.

The V and J genes are TRBV5-6 and TRBJ2-3, with TRBD1 matching 7 bases. V was clipped by 0 bases and J by 3 bases; unmatched bases: 7. Germline loops: CDR1 SGHDT, CDR2 YYEEEE. The CDR3 contains 16 residues. The CDR3 spells CASSLGTGVLTDTQYF. DNA for the CDR3: TGTGCCAGCAGCTTGGGAACAGGGGTGTTGACAGATACGCAGTATTTT.

This clonotype showed up many times. V is TRBV21-1 and J is TRBJ2-2; TRBD1, the D gene given by the table, was not confirmed from the DNA. TRBV21-1 is a known pseudogene. The CDR3 extends over 15 amino acids. The CDR3 protein is CASSTSGQTTGELFF. CDR3 coding DNA: TGTGCCAGCAGCACCTCAGGACAGACCACCGGGGAGCTGTTTTTT.

The table lists this clonotype with many counts. J is TRBJ2-1 and V is TRBV2; D uncertain. The CDR3 is 14 residues long. Germline-derived CDR1 and CDR2 are SNHLY and FYNNEI. Trimming left V 1 base short and J 0 bases short, with 4 bases between. The CDR3 sequence is CASSEGNSYNEQFF. The DNA for the CDR3 is TGTGCCAGCAGTGAAGGGAACTCCTACAATGAGCAGTTCTTC.

A note on this clonotype: This is likely an artifact of a read error, given a far larger clone one base away. This chain uses TRBV27 with TRBJ2-7; D is perhaps TRBD2 (5 bases). CDR1 is MNHEY, CDR2 SMNVEV, per germline (reference sequence). V lost 2 bases and J 7 bases, leaving 12 bases between the germline ends. CDR3 length equals 13 residues. Here the CDR3 reads CASSLGRYNEQYF. CDR3 in DNA: TGTGCCAGCAGTTTAGGGAGATACAATGAGCAGTACTTC.

There are many counts of this clonotype. The chain employs TRBV5-5 and TRBJ2-1; D is possibly TRBD2 (5 bases). V shed 3 bases and J shed 3 bases, with 7 bases lying between them. CDR1 SGHKS and CDR2 YYEKEE come from the germline V gene (reference sequence). The CDR3 has 13 amino acids. The CDR3 DNA follows: TGTGCCAGCAGCTACCGGGACTACAATGAGCAGTTCTTC. Translated: CASSYRDYNEQFF.

Comment on this clonotype: Germline and junction disagree at one end, which may indicate a read error. This rearrangement joins TRBV7-6 to TRBJ2-1, with 7 bases fitting TRBD1. CDR1 and CDR2 from the germline V gene are SGHVS and FNYEAQ. This CDR3 has 16 amino acids. CDR3 sequence reads: CASSHGAGRGYNEQPF. In DNA, the CDR3 is TGTGCCAGCAGCCACGGGGCAGGCAGGGGGTACAATGAGCAGCCCTTC.

Concerning this clonotype itself: This may stem from a read error, because a much larger clone lies one nucleotide away. The CDR3, as DNA: TGTGCCAGCAGGATGGGGGGCCGGTCCTACAATGAGCCGTTCTTC. It yields the protein CASRMGGRSYNEPFF. The J gene is TRBJ2-1, the V gene TRBV12-3 or TRBV12-4, with D perhaps given as TRBD1 or TRBD2 (6 bases each). This CDR3 has 15 residues.

At least ten counts were recorded for this clonotype. The rearrangement links TRBV7-2 to TRBJ1-1; D is uncertain. The CDR3 extends over 14 amino acids. Trimming left V 3 bases short and J 1 base short, with 9 bases between. Germline CDR1 is SGHTA and CDR2 is FQGNSA. The CDR3 DNA reads TGTGCCAGCAGCTTCAGGTTAACGAACACTGAAGCTTTCTTT. Its protein is CASSFRLTNTEAFF.

CDR3 bases: TGTGCCAGTAGTATGAGTAGCGGGGCTAACAATGAGCAGTTCTTC. Translation: CASSMSSGANNEQFF. This chain links TRBV19 with TRBJ2-1; TRBD2 matches 8 bases. This CDR3 is 15 amino acids long. V dropped 3 bases and J dropped 5; count of bases not matched to a gene: 6. Germline CDR1 and CDR2: LNHDA and SQIVND (reference sequence).

This clonotype was seen ten or more times. This sequence joins TRBV11-2 and TRBJ1-1; D may be TRBD1 (6 bases). The CDR3 contains 14 residues. Germline-derived CDR1 and CDR2 are SGHAT and FQNNGV. Trimming stripped 6 bases from V and 1 base from J, with 12 bases between. The CDR3 DNA follows: TGTGCCAGCAGTAAGGGACACTCGAACACTGAAGCTTTCTTT. Translating gives CASSKGHSNTEAFF. The complete variable domain, with remaining parts taken from reference TRBV11-2 and TRBJ1-1, reads EAGVAQSPRYKIIEKRQSVAFWCNPISGHATLYWYQQILGQGPKLLIQFQNNGVVDDSQLPKDRFSAERLKGVDSTLKIQPAKLEDSAVYLCASSKGHSNTEAFFGQGTRLTVV.

This chain links TRBV20-1 with TRBJ1-3; D gene uncertain. Germline assignment: CDR1 DFQATT and CDR2 SNEGSKA (reference sequence). The V end lost 4 bases, the J end lost 4 bases, and 11 bases lay between the germline ends. The CDR3 loop spans 13 amino acids. CDR3 in amino acids: CSATDYPGNTIYF. Here the CDR3 DNA reads TGCAGTGCTACAGACTACCCAGGAAACACCATATATTTT.

In regard to this clonotype: At one end, the junction sequence differs from germline, possibly due to a read error. The chain is built from TRBV5-1 and TRBJ2-7; D remains ambiguous. This CDR3 is 13 amino acids long. Germline assignment: CDR1 SGHRS and CDR2 YFSETQ. The CDR3 sequence: CASGLQTGDEQYF. The CDR3 DNA reads as TGCGCCAGCGGCTTACAAACTGGCGACGAGCAGTACTTC.

The sample holds many counts of this clonotype. The chain uses TRBV12-3 or TRBV12-4 and TRBJ2-7; TRBD2 might be the D (6 bases). Trimming pared 3 bases from V and 6 bases from J, leaving 15 bases between. The CDR3 has 14 residues. The CDR3 spells CASSFQGAEGEQYF. The CDR3 bases are TGTGCCAGCAGTTTTCAAGGGGCGGAGGGCGAGCAGTACTTC.

Points on this clonotype: This could be a read error, since a much larger clone is one nucleotide away. This chain links TRBV12-3 or TRBV12-4 with TRBJ2-1; 8 bases match TRBD2. CDR3 length equals 12 residues. Written as DNA, the CDR3 is TGTGCCACGGGAGGGGCCTACAATGAGCAGCTCTTC. This encodes CATGGAYNEQLF.

This clonotype was recorded at least ten times. The rearrangement uses TRBV20-1 and TRBJ2-2; D ambiguous. V was cut by 6 bases and J by 7 bases, with 15 bases left in between. The CDR3 loop spans 13 amino acids. CDR1 is DFQATT, CDR2 SNEGSKA, per germline (reference sequence). The CDR3 sequence: CSAVPDPHGELFF. CDR3 coding DNA: TGCAGTGCCGTTCCGGACCCTCACGGGGAGCTGTTTTTT.

Points on this clonotype: This could be a read error, since a much larger clone is one nucleotide away. The chain links TRBV27 to TRBJ2-2; D possibly corresponds to TRBD2 (6 bases). The CDR3 extends over 14 amino acids. Germline V gene data show CDR1 as MNHEY and CDR2 as SMNVEV (reference sequence). In DNA form, the CDR3 reads TGTGCCGGCAGTTCACTAGGAGGGGCCGGGGAGCTGTTTTTT. Protein sequence: CAGSSLGGAGELFF.

This clonotype has just a few counts. The chain joins TRBV6-2 or TRBV6-3 to TRBJ1-5, with D unresolved. The CDR3 consists of 14 residues. Trimming pared 6 bases from V and 1 base from J, leaving 10 bases between. Germline V gene sequence: CDR1 MNHEY, CDR2 SVGEGT. The CDR3 DNA is TGTGCCAGCAGGACCGGACCGAGCAATCAGCCCCAGCATTTT. Translating it yields CASRTGPSNQPQHF.

About this clonotype: One end of the junction is discordant with germline, which a read error may explain. The V call is TRBV4-1, the J call TRBJ2-1; 8 positions agree with TRBD2. The CDR3 consists of 18 residues. Germline V gene data show CDR1 as MGHRA and CDR2 as YSYEKL. The CDR3 reads CASSQDLAGSASYNEQPF. The CDR3 DNA reads TGCGCCAGCAGCCAAGATTTAGCGGGGTCGGCCTCCTACAATGAGCAGCCCTTC.

A note on this clonotype: This may come from a read error, since a much larger clone is one base off. The J gene is TRBJ1-1, the V gene TRBV24-1, with a possible D match to TRBD1 (5 bases). The length of the CDR3 is 13 residues. Germline V gene sequence: CDR1 KGHDR, CDR2 SFDVKD. CDR3 DNA sequence: TGTGCCACCAGTCAGACAGACGGCACTGAAGCTTCCTTT. Protein sequence: CATSQTDGTEASF.

This clonotype was detected many times. The rearrangement links TRBV7-2 to TRBJ2-1; 11 bases are a match to TRBD2. V shed 7 bases and J 4 bases; nucleotides not matched to a gene: 6. CDR3 length: 15 amino acids. The germline gives CDR1 SGHTA, CDR2 FQGNSA. In DNA form, the CDR3 reads TGTGCCAGCATCAAGACTAGCGGGATTTACAATGAGCAGTTCTTC. Encoded protein: CASIKTSGIYNEQFF.

J is TRBJ2-1 and V is TRBV2; D is uncertain. V dropped 6 bases and J dropped 9 bases, with 9 bases sitting between them. The CDR3 contains 11 residues. Germline values: CDR1 SNHLY, CDR2 FYNNEI. CDR3 sequence reads: CASRLSGEQFF. The DNA for the CDR3 is TGTGCCAGCAGGCTGAGTGGTGAGCAGTTCTTC. The complete variable domain, with remaining parts taken from reference TRBV2 and TRBJ2-1, reads EPEVTQTPSHQVTQMGQEVILRCVPISNHLYFYWYRQILGQKVEFLVSFYNNEISEKSEIFDDQFSVERPDGSNFTLKIRSTKLEDSAMYFCASRLSGEQFFGPGTRLTVL.

Points on this clonotype: Since a much larger clone is just one base distant, this may be a read error. The rearrangement joins TRBV7-8 to TRBJ2-2, with 7 bases lining up with TRBD1. CDR1 SGHVS and CDR2 FQNEAQ come from the germline V gene. The CDR3 loop spans 15 amino acids. The CDR3 spells CASSPRGQGHGEPFF. CDR3 nucleotides: TGTGCCAGCAGCCCGAGGGGGCAGGGCCACGGGGAGCCGTTTTTT.

J is TRBJ1-5 and V is TRBV6-5; maybe TRBD1 (6 bases). Germline V gene lookup returns CDR1 MNHEY and CDR2 SVGAGI. V lost 5 bases to trimming and J lost 9 bases, with 20 bases between them. This CDR3 spans 15 amino acids. The CDR3 here is CASSQIGTNHRPQHF. The DNA of the CDR3 is TGTGCCAGCAGTCAGATAGGGACAAACCACCGGCCCCAGCATTTT.

At least ten counts were recorded for this clonotype. The chain is built from TRBV12-3 or TRBV12-4 and TRBJ2-5; D unresolved. Trimming removed 7 bases from V and 3 bases from J, with 12 bases in between. This CDR3 has 13 residues. For the CDR3, the DNA is TGTGCCAGCACCTTAACAGAAGAAGAGACCCAGTACTTC. Protein sequence: CASTLTEEETQYF.